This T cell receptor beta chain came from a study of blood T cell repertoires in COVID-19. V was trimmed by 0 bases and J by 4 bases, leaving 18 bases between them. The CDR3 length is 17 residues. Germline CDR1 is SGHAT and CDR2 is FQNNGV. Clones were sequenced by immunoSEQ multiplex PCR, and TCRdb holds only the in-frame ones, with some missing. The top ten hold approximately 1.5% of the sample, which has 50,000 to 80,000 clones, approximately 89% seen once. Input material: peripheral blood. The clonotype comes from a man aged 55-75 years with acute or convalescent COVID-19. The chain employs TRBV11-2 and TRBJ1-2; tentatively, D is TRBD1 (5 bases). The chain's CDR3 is CASSLDGRWGSAYGYTF. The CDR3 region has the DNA TGTGCCAGCAGCTTAGATGGACGGTGGGGCTCGGCCTATGGCTACACCTTC. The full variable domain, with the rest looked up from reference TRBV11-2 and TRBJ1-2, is EAGVAQSPRYKIIEKRQSVAFWCNPISGHATLYWYQQILGQGPKLLIQFQNNGVVDDSQLPKDRFSAERLKGVDSTLKIQPAKLEDSAVYLCASSLDGRWGSAYGYTFGSGTRLTVV.